This T cell receptor beta chain was captured in a study of T-cell memory formation after mild COVID-19. Study-level background: Clustering of TCRs was largely donor specific. Findings of the study overall: Whereas later expanders leaned CD4+, clones contracting day 15 to 85 showed a balanced CD4/CD8 makeup. Specificity for SARS-CoV-2 was not confirmed among the second-wave clones peaking on day 37. Mainly in CM and EM were contracting CD4+ clones; CD8+ were in EMRA.

Via MiXCR, TCRdb re-called the 5' RACE reads, giving one row per CDR3 protein. In the table there are approximately 46,000 distinct CDR3 sequences, over 6.5% of which are singletons. The CDR3 totals 14 residues. The junction had 6 bases not matched to a gene; V was cut back by 3 bases and J by 7 bases. Germline V lookup: CDR1 MNHEY, CDR2 SMNVEV (reference sequence). On this clonotype: Antigen unknown.

The sequence derives from an adult who had mild COVID-19 (a few samples of this study predate the infection). Cell type and time point are not known. The rearrangement uses TRBV27 and TRBJ1-5, with 7 bases identical to TRBD1. Sequenced sample: PBMCs or a T cell subset sorted from them (not recorded which). The CDR3 sequence is CASSFRQGGQPQHF. CDR3 DNA: TGTGCCAGCAGTTTCCGACAGGGTGGGCAGCCCCAGCATTTT.